These 24 T cell receptor beta chains came from one sample sequenced in a study of radiotherapy plus CTLA-4 blockade in lung cancer. Measured with immunoSEQ multiplex PCR; TCRdb has only the in-frame clones, and not every one. The sample holds around 80,000 clones, under 85% seen once. The sequenced sample was peripheral blood, obtained from a patient treated with radiotherapy plus ipilimumab. The source of these receptors is a human donor with non-small cell lung cancer who had stable disease on radiotherapy plus ipilimumab.

The J gene is TRBJ2-7, the V gene TRBV7-2; 8 nucleotides align to TRBD2. With 5 bases clipped from V and 3 bases from J, the junction kept 3 bases outside the gene matches. The CDR3 extends over 13 amino acids. Germline CDR1 is SGHTA and CDR2 is FQGNSA. CDR3 DNA: TGTGCCAGCAGCCCGACTAGCGACTACGAGCAGTACTTC. Amino acids: CASSPTSDYEQYF.

This clone was counted between two and nine times. V is TRBV4-1 and J is TRBJ1-2, with D perhaps TRBD1 (5 bases). The length of the CDR3 is 15 residues. The germline V and J ends were trimmed by 5 bases and 3 bases, with 16 bases remaining between them. Germline CDR1 reads MGHRA; CDR2 reads YSYEKL. CDR3 bases: TGCGCCAGCAGCTCCCACGGGGGTATGGACTATGGCTACACCTTC. Residues: CASSSHGGMDYGYTF.

The chain carries TRBV5-4 and TRBJ2-7; D remains ambiguous. The CDR3 sequence is 13 residues long. V was clipped by 4 bases and J by 3 bases, with 11 bases between them. The V gene's germline CDR1 is SGHNT and CDR2 YYREEE (reference sequence). The CDR3, as DNA: TGTGCCAGCAGCCCTAAGGACGGCTACGAGCAGTACTTC. Amino acids: CASSPKDGYEQYF.

The chain carries TRBV9 and TRBJ2-7, with 10 bases fitting TRBD2. Unmatched junction bases numbered 6, after V lost 2 bases and J lost 1 base. Germline loops: CDR1 SGDLS, CDR2 YYNGEE. The CDR3 length is 16 residues. The CDR3 nucleotides are TGTGCCAGCAGCGTTTTTAGCGGGGGGAGGTCCTACGAGCAGTACTTC. This codes for CASSVFSGGRSYEQYF.

The chain has TRBV7-9 and TRBJ1-1; unclear D gene. Germline lookup yields CDR1 SEHNR and CDR2 FQNEAQ (reference sequence). The CDR3 spans 12 residues. With 1 base removed from V and 5 bases from J, the gap between germline ends came to 5 bases. As DNA, the CDR3 is TGTGCCAGCAGCTTAGTCGTGACTGAAGCTTTCTTT. Translating gives CASSLVVTEAFF.

The chain recombines TRBV30 with TRBJ2-4; no firm D call. This CDR3 has 15 residues. Germline V gene sequence: CDR1 GTSNPN, CDR2 SVGIG (reference sequence). V lost 0 bases, J lost 1 base, and 10 bases lay in between. The CDR3 region is CAWSVSNVAKNIQYF. CDR3 nucleotide sequence: TGTGCCTGGAGTGTCTCAAATGTGGCCAAAAACATTCAGTACTTC.

CDR3 in DNA: TGTGCCAGCAGCCTACAGGGGGTATTTTGGGAGCAGTACTTC. It translates to CASSLQGVFWEQYF. The chain employs TRBV7-9 and TRBJ2-7; 8 positions agree with TRBD1. The CDR3 consists of 14 residues. CDR1 is SEHNR, CDR2 FQNEAQ, per germline (reference sequence). V lost 5 bases and J lost 7; bases outside the gene matches: 10.

This clone appeared a few times. V usage is TRBV7-9 and J usage is TRBJ2-2; perhaps TRBD1 as D (5 bases). The length of the CDR3 is 17 residues. Germline values: CDR1 SEHNR, CDR2 FQNEAQ (reference sequence). The V end lost 3 bases, the J end lost 2 bases, and 16 bases lay between the germline ends. CDR3 DNA sequence: TGTGCCAGCAGCTTCACCCACGGGCAGGGAAACACCGGGGAGCTGTTTTTT. It encodes CASSFTHGQGNTGELFF.

This clone appeared once. The gene calls are TRBV5-1 and TRBJ2-2; TRBD1 aligns across 10 bases. The CDR3 has 16 amino acids. Germline CDR1 is SGHRS and CDR2 is YFSETQ. After removal of 4 bases from V and 4 bases from J, the junction contained 7 bases not matched to a gene. The CDR3 loop reads CASSPRDRGITGELFF. The CDR3 DNA follows: TGCGCCAGCAGCCCCCGGGACAGGGGTATCACCGGGGAGCTGTTTTTT.

The V and J genes are TRBV13 and TRBJ2-5; TRBD1 agrees at 7 bases. The CDR3 spans 14 residues. The V gene's germline CDR1 is PRHDT and CDR2 FYEKMQ (reference sequence). J gave up 5 bases and V 5 bases, and 8 bases lay outside the gene matches. The CDR3 loop is CASSQQGMIETQYF. DNA for the CDR3: TGTGCCAGCAGCCAACAGGGGATGATTGAGACCCAGTACTTC.

The V and J genes are TRBV21-1 and TRBJ2-7. TRBV21-1 is a documented pseudogene. The CDR3 covers 22 residues. In DNA, the CDR3 is TGTGCCAGCAGCAAAGGGATCGGCAGGAAAACGACCGGACGCCGCATCTCCTACGAGCAGTACTTC. This sequence encodes CASSKGIGRKTTGRRISYEQYF.

The chain links TRBV5-1 to TRBJ2-3; D gene ambiguous. The V gene's germline CDR1 is SGHRS and CDR2 YFSETQ. The CDR3 consists of 14 residues. The V end was cut by 4 bases, the J end by 1 base, with 10 bases between. CDR3 sequence reads: CASSASSGTDTQYF. The CDR3 coding sequence is TGCGCCAGCAGCGCCTCTAGTGGCACAGATACGCAGTATTTT.

This clone was seen once. The genes are TRBV5-1 and TRBJ1-1; TRBD1 might be the D (5 bases). CDR3 length: 13 residues. From germline, CDR1 is SGHRS and CDR2 YFSETQ. Trimming cost V 3 bases and J 1 base, with 7 bases left between them. The CDR3 region is CASSSGANTEAFF. DNA of the CDR3: TGCGCCAGCAGCTCCGGGGCGAACACTGAAGCTTTCTTT.

The genes are TRBV5-1 and TRBJ2-1; 12 nucleotides line up with TRBD2. Germline CDR1 and CDR2: SGHRS and YFSETQ. V shed 4 bases and J 6 bases; nucleotides not matched to a gene: 5. CDR3 size: 15 residues. The CDR3 here is CASSPGLAGPNEQFF. The CDR3 region has the DNA TGCGCCAGCAGCCCTGGACTAGCGGGACCCAATGAGCAGTTCTTC.

The chain joins TRBV19 to TRBJ1-2, with D perhaps TRBD1 (5 bases). The CDR3 has 14 amino acids. Germline CDR1 is LNHDA and CDR2 is SQIVND (reference sequence). V gave up 2 bases and J gave up 7 bases, with 14 bases separating them. The CDR3 loop reads CASSIPGLSGGYTF. CDR3 in DNA: TGTGCCAGTAGTATACCGGGGCTCTCTGGTGGCTACACCTTC.

This chain joins TRBV2 and TRBJ2-3; no clear D. V dropped 2 bases and J dropped 5 bases, with 5 bases sitting between them. Germline V lookup: CDR1 SNHLY, CDR2 FYNNEI. The CDR3 has 12 residues. In nucleotides, the CDR3 is TGTGCCAGCAGTGAAATGTTAGATACGCAGTATTTT. Encoded protein: CASSEMLDTQYF.

The rearrangement joins TRBV18 to TRBJ2-2, with 10 bases aligning to TRBD2. This CDR3 region has 16 residues. V shed 6 bases and J 4 bases; nucleotides not matched to a gene: 8. CDR1 and CDR2 (germline): KGHSH, LQKENI. The DNA of the CDR3 is TGTGCCAGCTCCATCCCGGGACTAGCGTCCACCGGGGAGCTGTTTTTT. Translating it yields CASSIPGLASTGELFF.

The genes are TRBV29-1 and TRBJ2-7; 8 bases line up with TRBD1. With 5 bases clipped from V and 1 base from J, the junction kept 7 bases outside the gene matches. Germline CDR1 SQVTM, CDR2 ANQGSEA. The CDR3 covers 14 residues. Here the CDR3 DNA reads TGCAGCGTTCCCGGGACAGGATTATCCTACGAGCAGTACTTC. It encodes CSVPGTGLSYEQYF.

The rearrangement joins TRBV11-2 to TRBJ2-7; TRBD1 agrees at 8 bases. Germline CDR1 SGHAT, CDR2 FQNNGV. The CDR3 runs to 13 residues. The J segment lost 3 bases and the V segment lost 4 bases, leaving 2 bases of the junction unmatched. CDR3 protein: CASSSDRGYEQYF. CDR3 nucleotides: TGTGCCAGCAGCTCCGACAGGGGCTACGAGCAGTACTTC.

The V call is TRBV27, the J call TRBJ1-1; 8 positions agree with TRBD1. The J segment lost 4 bases and the V segment lost 2 bases, leaving 6 bases of the junction unmatched. This CDR3 spans 15 amino acids. The germline CDR1 and CDR2 sequences are MNHEY and SMNVEV (reference sequence). CDR3 DNA sequence: TGTGCCAGCAGTTTAGCTAGACAGGGGAGCACTGAAGCTTTCTTT. Its translation: CASSLARQGSTEAFF.

The V gene is TRBV7-8, the J gene TRBJ2-3, with 7 bases matching TRBD2. The V segment lost 5 bases and the J segment 3 bases; nucleotides outside the gene matches: 11. The CDR3 covers 16 residues. The V gene's germline CDR1 is SGHVS and CDR2 FQNEAQ. The CDR3 spells CASSTGLVGVTDTQYF. The CDR3 nucleotides read TGTGCCAGCAGCACCGGACTAGTGGGCGTAACAGATACGCAGTATTTT.

The chain carries TRBV6-6 and TRBJ2-7, with D tentatively TRBD1 or TRBD2 (7 bases each). Trimming stripped 2 bases from V and 6 bases from J, with 17 bases between. The CDR3 has 15 amino acids. CDR1 is MNHNY and CDR2 is SVGAGI in the germline V gene (reference sequence). The CDR3, as DNA: TGTGCCAGCAGTTACCCTGAGACAGGGAGGGGCGAGCAGTACTTC. Amino acid sequence: CASSYPETGRGEQYF.

This chain links TRBV5-1 with TRBJ2-2; 9 nucleotides match TRBD2. This CDR3 has 16 amino acids. Per the germline V gene, CDR1 is SGHRS and CDR2 is YFSETQ. Trimming removed 0 bases from V and 6 bases from J; junction bases left unmatched: 6. The chain's CDR3 is CASSLVPAGGPGELFF. CDR3 DNA: TGCGCCAGCAGCTTGGTCCCAGCGGGGGGACCCGGGGAGCTGTTTTTT.

This chain joins TRBV11-2 and TRBJ1-1, with 7 bases that match TRBD1. In germline, CDR1 is SGHAT, CDR2 FQNNGV. V lost 5 bases to trimming and J lost 8 bases; unmatched junction nucleotides: 11. The CDR3 covers 14 residues. The CDR3 DNA sequence: TGTGCCAGCAGCGGGGCGACAGGGCGTTTAGAAGCTTTCTTT. Amino acids: CASSGATGRLEAFF. The variable domain in full, with the rest retrieved from reference TRBV11-2 and TRBJ1-1, is EAGVAQSPRYKIIEKRQSVAFWCNPISGHATLYWYQQILGQGPKLLIQFQNNGVVDDSQLPKDRFSAERLKGVDSTLKIQPAKLEDSAVYLCASSGATGRLEAFFGQGTRLTVV.